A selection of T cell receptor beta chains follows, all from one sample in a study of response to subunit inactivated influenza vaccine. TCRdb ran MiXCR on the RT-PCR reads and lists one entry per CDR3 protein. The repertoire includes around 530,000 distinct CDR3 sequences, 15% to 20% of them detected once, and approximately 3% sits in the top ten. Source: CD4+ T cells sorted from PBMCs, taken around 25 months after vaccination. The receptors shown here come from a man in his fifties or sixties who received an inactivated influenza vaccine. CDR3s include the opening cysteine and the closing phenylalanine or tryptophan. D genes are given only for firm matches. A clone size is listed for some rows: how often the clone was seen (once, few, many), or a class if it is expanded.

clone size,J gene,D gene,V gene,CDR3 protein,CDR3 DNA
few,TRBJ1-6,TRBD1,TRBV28,CASSNRTGESSYNSPLHF,TGTGCCAGCAGCAATCGCACAGGGGAGAGCTCCTATAATTCACCCCTCCACTTT
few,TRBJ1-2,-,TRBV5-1,CASSLRGFEANYGYTF,TGCGCCAGCAGCTTGCGGGGATTTGAGGCTAACTATGGCTACACCTTC
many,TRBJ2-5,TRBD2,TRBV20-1,CSAAGGGGETQYF,TGCAGTGCAGCGGGGGGAGGGGGAGAGACCCAGTACTTC
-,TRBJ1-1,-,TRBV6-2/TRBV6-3,CASSYQTRDVARNTEAFF,TGTGCCAGCAGTTACCAAACCCGGGACGTCGCCAGGAACACTGAAGCTTTCTTT
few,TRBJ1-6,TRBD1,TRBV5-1,CASSTRTGGDSPLHF,TGCGCCAGCAGCACCAGGACAGGAGGTGATTCACCCCTCCACTTT
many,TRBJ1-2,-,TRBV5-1,CASSLSVGGRGYTF,TGCGCCAGCAGCTTGTCCGTCGGGGGACGGGGCTACACCTTC
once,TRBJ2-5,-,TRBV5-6,CASSSRLSGTQYF,TGTGCCAGCAGCTCTCGACTCTCAGGGACCCAGTACTTC
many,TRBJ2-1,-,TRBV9,CASSVSPEYNEQFF,TGTGCCAGCAGCGTAAGCCCAGAGTACAATGAGCAGTTCTTC
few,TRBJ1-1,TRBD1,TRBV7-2,CASSFRQGAEAFF,TGTGCCAGCAGCTTCCGACAGGGGGCTGAAGCTTTCTTT
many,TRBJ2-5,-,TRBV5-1,CASSLEDPQETQYF,TGCGCCAGCAGCTTGGAGGACCCCCAAGAGACCCAGTACTTC
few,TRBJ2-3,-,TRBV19,CASSMAVATDTQYF,TGTGCCAGTAGTATGGCGGTTGCCACAGATACGCAGTATTTT
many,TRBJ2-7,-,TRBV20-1,CSAIASYEQYF,TGCAGTGCTATAGCTAGCTACGAGCAGTACTTC
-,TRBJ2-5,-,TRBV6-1,CASSESRGLGQETQYF,TGTGCCAGCAGTGAGTCTCGGGGCTTGGGCCAAGAGACCCAGTACTTC
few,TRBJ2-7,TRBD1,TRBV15,CATSGGTGIYEQYF,TGTGCCACCAGCGGGGGGACAGGGATCTACGAGCAGTACTTC
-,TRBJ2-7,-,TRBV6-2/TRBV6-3,CASSYGGVSSYEQYF,TGTGCCAGCAGTTACGGAGGGGTAAGCTCCTACGAGCAGTACTTC
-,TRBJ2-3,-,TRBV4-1,CASSIQWGTDTQYF,TGCGCCAGCAGCATCCAATGGGGCACAGATACGCAGTATTTT
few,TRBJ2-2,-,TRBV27,CASSLTAKLTGELFF,TGTGCCAGCAGTTTAACTGCCAAGCTGACCGGGGAGCTGTTTTTT
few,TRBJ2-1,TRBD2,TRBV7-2,CASSSSGERGNEQFF,TGTGCCAGCAGCTCAAGCGGGGAAAGGGGCAATGAGCAGTTCTTC
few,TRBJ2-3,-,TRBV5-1,CASTWGRGTDTQYF,TGCGCCAGCACCTGGGGCCGGGGCACAGATACGCAGTATTTT
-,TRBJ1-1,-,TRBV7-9,CASSPSGQGGVNTEAFF,TGTGCCAGCAGCCCAAGTGGGCAGGGAGGGGTGAACACTGAAGCTTTCTTT
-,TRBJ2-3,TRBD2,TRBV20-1,CSARGLAEDTQYF,TGCAGTGCTAGGGGACTAGCTGAAGATACGCAGTATTTT
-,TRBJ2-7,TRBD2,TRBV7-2,CASNLGGGNYEQYF,TGTGCCAGCAACCTGGGCGGGGGGAACTACGAGCAGTACTTC
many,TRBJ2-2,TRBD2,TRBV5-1,CASSSSGTKGAGELFF,TGCGCCAGCAGCAGTTCCGGGACTAAAGGCGCCGGGGAGCTGTTTTTT
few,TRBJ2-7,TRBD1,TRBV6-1,CASRSGQVHEQYF,TGTGCCAGCAGATCGGGACAGGTCCACGAGCAGTACTTC
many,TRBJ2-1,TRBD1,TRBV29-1,CSVRGQGSYNEQFF,TGCAGCGTGAGGGGACAGGGCTCTTACAATGAGCAGTTCTTC
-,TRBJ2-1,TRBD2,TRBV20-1,CSARGPGLAGDEQFF,TGCAGTGCTAGAGGACCGGGACTAGCGGGAGATGAGCAGTTCTTC
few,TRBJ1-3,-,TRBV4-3,CASSQDLSGSGNTIYF,TGCGCCAGCAGCCAAGATTTATCAGGGTCGGGAAACACCATATATTTT
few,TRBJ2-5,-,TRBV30,CAWGRGQETQYF,TGTGCCTGGGGCCGGGGGCAAGAGACCCAGTACTTC
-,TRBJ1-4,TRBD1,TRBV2,CASSADREDEKLFF,TGTGCCAGCAGTGCGGACAGGGAGGATGAAAAACTGTTTTTT
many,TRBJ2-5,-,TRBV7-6,CASSPGPRGETQYF,TGTGCCAGCAGTCCGGGCCCCAGAGGAGAGACCCAGTACTTC
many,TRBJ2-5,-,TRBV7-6,CASSLEVPQQETQYF,TGTGCCAGCAGCTTAGAAGTCCCCCAACAAGAGACCCAGTACTTC
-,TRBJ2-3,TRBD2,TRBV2,CASSERGLSTDTQYF,TGTGCCAGCAGTGAACGGGGACTAAGCACGGATACGCAGTATTTT
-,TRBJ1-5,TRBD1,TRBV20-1,CSAGLGTGDRQPQHF,TGCAGTGCTGGGTTGGGGACAGGGGATCGCCAGCCCCAGCATTTT
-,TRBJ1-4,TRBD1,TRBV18,CASSPSDRADNEKLFF,TGTGCCAGCTCACCATCTGACAGGGCAGATAATGAAAAACTGTTTTTT
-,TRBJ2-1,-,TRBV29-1,CSVGNSYNEQFF,TGCAGCGTTGGTAATTCCTACAATGAGCAGTTCTTC
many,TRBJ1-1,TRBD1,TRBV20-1,CSATYRDRF,TGCAGTGCTACGTACCGGGACAGGTTT
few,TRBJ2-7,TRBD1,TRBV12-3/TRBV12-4,CASSLVTGGSSEQYF,TGTGCCAGCAGTTTAGTGACAGGGGGCTCGAGCGAGCAGTACTTC
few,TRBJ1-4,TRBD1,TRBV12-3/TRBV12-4,CASSLPQGAGIGKLFF,TGTGCCAGCAGCCTACCGCAGGGGGCAGGAATCGGAAAACTGTTTTTT
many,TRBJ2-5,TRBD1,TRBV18,CASSRQGANRETQYF,TGTGCCAGCTCGAGACAGGGGGCGAATCGAGAGACCCAGTACTTC
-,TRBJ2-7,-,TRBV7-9,CASSHTTTYEQYF,TGTGCCAGCAGCCATACTACAACCTACGAGCAGTACTTC
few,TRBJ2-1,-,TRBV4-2,CASSQGRPGISYNEQFF,TGTGCCAGCAGCCAAGGTCGTCCAGGGATATCCTACAATGAGCAGTTCTTC
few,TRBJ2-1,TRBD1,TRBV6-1,CASSPHRGRNEQFF,TGTGCCAGCAGTCCCCACAGGGGGCGCAATGAGCAGTTCTTC
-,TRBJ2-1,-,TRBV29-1,CSVRGVVNEQFF,TGCAGCGTAAGAGGGGTAGTCAATGAGCAGTTCTTC